This TCR beta chain was captured in a study of blood T cells in healthy people across ages. This CDR3 spans 15 amino acids. Per the germline V gene, CDR1 is SSHAT and CDR2 is FNYEAQ (reference sequence). In this sample, this clonotype turned up a few times. The junction differs from germline at one of its ends, possibly a read error. The use of a sample-barcoded 5' primer and a J-beta primer mix characterized a second PCR of roughly 6 to 11 cycles. TCRdb re-derived calls from the 5' RACE reads in MiXCR, one entry per CDR3 protein. The data contain about 540,000 distinct CDR3 sequences, around 24% of them seen just once; the ten biggest clones take up approximately 8.7%. Every donor provided 7.5 to 10 milliliters of peripheral blood. This same sample was also part of a study on T cells of mothers and their children.

The chain has TRBV7-7 and TRBJ2-1, with TRBD2 matching 8 bases. Matching the DNA end better, TRBJ2-7 makes the J call doubtful. This clonotype originated in a boy younger than 18 in good health. Sequenced sample: blood. Here the CDR3 DNA reads TGTGCTAGCAGCTTATGGAGCCGGGGGGGGTACGAGCAGTACTTC. Its translation is CASSLWSRGGYEQYF.